This paragraph reports one T cell receptor (beta chain). The antigen remains unidentified. TCR beta CDR3 regions were amplified from RNA transcripts. Using the HTBI primer set, a first-round RT-PCR was run on the TCR CDR3. TCRdb redid the calling of the multiplex PCR reads with MiXCR, one entry per CDR3 protein. The sample consists of around 530,000 distinct CDR3 sequences, 15% to 20% of them appearing once. These data belong to a study of T cells in Graves' hyperthyroidism and ophthalmopathy. The overall study: Initial diagnosis, before any treatment, was when peripheral blood was collected. Study-wide points: Blood held most thyroid clonotypes expanded above 0.001 frequency.

Uncontrolled infection, other autoimmune disease, pregnancy or lactation led to exclusion. The authors obtained PBMCs from over 7.5 ml of fresh peripheral blood. V lost 4 bases and J lost 7; bases outside the gene matches: 21. CDR1 SGHTA and CDR2 FQGNSA come from the germline V gene. The CDR3 loop spans 18 amino acids. Input material: blood. The receptor was isolated from a woman aged 18-29 years with Graves' ophthalmopathy. This chain connects TRBV7-2 to TRBJ2-7, with 8 bases lining up with TRBD1. CDR3 DNA: TGTGCCAGCAGCTACACCGGGCCCGACAGGGGCGGCCTAAGGGAGCAGTACTTC. Translating it yields CASSYTGPDRGGLREQYF.